The TCR beta chain under discussion was sequenced for a study of CD8+ T cells in alopecia areata. CDR1 is MNHEY, CDR2 SMNVEV, per germline (reference sequence). Unmatched junction bases numbered 18, after V lost 6 bases and J lost 4 bases. The CDR3 sequence is 18 residues long. RNA, once extracted, was reverse transcribed into cDNA for use as the sequencing template. Assay used: immunoSEQ multiplex PCR; TCRdb lists only in-frame clones, some missing. The sample lists about 76,000 clones, approximately 66% occurring once. This sample's treatment: oral pan-JAK inhibitor, 5-10 mg twice daily. The receptor was derived from a human donor with alopecia areata. This chain joins TRBV27 and TRBJ2-1; 7 nucleotides align to TRBD1. The input for sequencing was CD8+ T cells sorted from blood, taken at week 24, from a patient treated with tofacitinib. This CDR3 is CASSRLTQSGTDYNEQFF. DNA of the CDR3: TGTGCCAGCAGCCGCCTCACTCAATCCGGGACAGATTACAATGAGCAGTTCTTC.